This entry features one T cell receptor beta chain sequence. Sequence at one end of the junction differs from germline and may be a read error. The CDR3 runs to 13 residues. Per the germline V gene, CDR1 is KGHSY and CDR2 is FQNENV. This record comes from a study of blood T cell repertoires in COVID-19. Study information: Samples of COVID-19 (acute and convalescent) were obtained from the United States, Italy and Spain.

Per the study methods: Quantification of nucleated cells was approximated via reference gene primer amplification. Sequencing used immunoSEQ multiplex PCR; TCRdb keeps in-frame clones, though not all of them. Clone size and V and J calls were adopted from that table, with D and trimming inferred from the DNA. Of some 71,000 clones in the sample, approximately 80% were seen once. The receptor was isolated from a woman in her 70s with acute or convalescent COVID-19. Specimen: peripheral blood. V and J are TRBV16 and TRBJ2-1; D is ambiguous. For the CDR3, the DNA is TGTGCCGGCAGCCAAGGGCCTTACAATGAGCAGTTCTTC. As protein: CAGSQGPYNEQFF. Looking up the rest from reference TRBV16 and TRBJ2-1 gives the full variable domain: GEEVAQTPKHLVRGEGQKAKLYCAPIKGHSYVFWYQQVLKNEFKFLISFQNENVFDETGMPKERFSAKCLPNSPCSLEIQATKLEDSAVYFCAGSQGPYNEQFFGPGTRLTVL.